This T cell receptor beta chain was profiled in a study of blood T cell repertoires in COVID-19. The method was immunoSEQ multiplex PCR; TCRdb's version includes in-frame clones alone and lacks a portion of them. The table shows over 70,000 clones, with around 80% occurring only once. CDR3 length equals 15 residues. Unmatched junction bases numbered 6, after V lost 3 bases and J lost 1 base. Germline V gene data show CDR1 as SNHLY and CDR2 as FYNNEI. The receptor was isolated from a man aged 65 to 85 with acute or convalescent COVID-19. The V and J genes are TRBV2 and TRBJ2-7; 7 bases map to TRBD1. The specimen was peripheral blood. The CDR3 DNA sequence: TGTGCCAGCAGTGATAACAGGGACAGTTCCTACGAGCAGTACTTC. It translates to CASSDNRDSSYEQYF.